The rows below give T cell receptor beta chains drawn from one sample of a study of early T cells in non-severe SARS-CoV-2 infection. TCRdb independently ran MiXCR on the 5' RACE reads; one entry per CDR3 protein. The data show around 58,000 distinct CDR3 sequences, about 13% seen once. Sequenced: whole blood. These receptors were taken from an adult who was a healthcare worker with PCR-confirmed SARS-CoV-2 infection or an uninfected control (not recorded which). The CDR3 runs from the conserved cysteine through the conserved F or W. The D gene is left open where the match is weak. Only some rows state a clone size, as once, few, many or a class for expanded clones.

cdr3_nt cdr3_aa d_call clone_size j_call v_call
TGCGCCAGCAGCCTTCCCAGGGTTACCGGGGAGCTGTTTTTT CASSLPRVTGELFF NA many TRBJ2-2 TRBV4-1
TGTGCCAGTAAGGTGGTAGCGGGGGGCTACAGCTCCTACAATGAGCAGTTCTTC CASKVVAGGYSSYNEQFF TRBD2 NA TRBJ2-1 TRBV19
TGTGCCAGCAGTTTTGGGGGAAACACTGAAGCTTTCTTT CASSFGGNTEAFF NA many TRBJ1-1 TRBV12-3/TRBV12-4
TGCGCCAGCAGCCAAGTGCTTCCGGGACAGGGGAGGGAAACTAATGAAAAACTGTTTTTT CASSQVLPGQGRETNEKLFF TRBD1 many TRBJ1-4 TRBV4-1
TGTGCCAGCAGTTATAAGTACCCGGTCACCTACGAGCAGTACTTC CASSYKYPVTYEQYF NA many TRBJ2-7 TRBV6-5
TGTGCCAGCAGCCTAGCGGGAGTCTCCTACGAGCAGTACTTC CASSLAGVSYEQYF TRBD2 few TRBJ2-7 TRBV28
TGCAGCGTTAAACCGGGACAGAACACCGGGGAGCTGTTTTTT CSVKPGQNTGELFF NA NA TRBJ2-2 TRBV29-1
TGTGCCAGCAGTCTGACAGGGAATGGCTACACCTTC CASSLTGNGYTF TRBD1 NA TRBJ1-2 TRBV27
TGTGCCAGCAGTGTAGGGTTTGGGACTGAAGCTTTCTTT CASSVGFGTEAFF NA few TRBJ1-1 TRBV6-4
TGTGCCAGCAGCACCCCCGGACAGAGCTCCTACGAGCAGTACTTC CASSTPGQSSYEQYF NA NA TRBJ2-7 TRBV27
TGCAGTGGGAGGGACACGTTTTATGGCTACACCTTC CSGRDTFYGYTF NA many TRBJ1-2 TRBV20-1
TGTGCCAGCAGCCTGAGGAGGGCTTACGAGCAGTACTTC CASSLRRAYEQYF NA many TRBJ2-7 TRBV6-2/TRBV6-3
TGTGCCAGCAGGCCTGGAATAGGGGTTGTTCGGACCGGGGAGCTGTTTTTT CASRPGIGVVRTGELFF NA few TRBJ2-2 TRBV7-9
TGCAGCGTTGAAGGCCGATCGGAGGTCTATGGCTACACCTTC CSVEGRSEVYGYTF NA many TRBJ1-2 TRBV29-1